This T cell receptor beta chain was recorded in a study of Ad26.COV2.S vaccination and SARS-CoV-2 variants. Whole-study context: Once or twice, 56 days apart, Ad26.COV2.S was delivered intramuscularly.

Treatment in this sample: around 19 received Ad26.COV2.S at low or high dose, single or two shots; several received placebo; per-sample allocation not given. Sample collection was performed on day 63 after the first vaccine or placebo injection. As its vector, the vaccine had Ad26, which expressed Wuhan-strain SARS-CoV-2 spike. Data came from immunoSEQ multiplex PCR; TCRdb stores just in-frame clones and leaves some out. In the table there are some 640,000 clones, around 90% of which are singletons. The CDR3 has 14 amino acids. Germline CDR1 and CDR2: GTSNPN and SVGIG (reference sequence). Trimming shortened V by 0 bases and J by 2 bases, and 11 bases separated the two germline ends. This clone has ten or more counts. Its antigen remains unidentified. Overall study findings and caveats: Total T cell responses, in the TCR breadth and depth analyses, may have been underestimated.

The TCR comes from a person between 18 and 60 years old who received the Ad26.COV2.S COVID-19 vaccine or a placebo. The rearrangement uses TRBV30 and TRBJ2-7; possible D gene TRBD2, 6 bases. Material: peripheral blood, obtained in a trial of Ad26.COV2.S vaccine versus placebo. The CDR3 here is CAWSVRAGAYEQYF. The DNA for the CDR3 is TGTGCCTGGAGTGTTAGAGCGGGTGCCTACGAGCAGTACTTC.